This T cell receptor beta chain came from a study of shared clonotypes between healthy human individuals. The overall study: Aged 18 to 49, the donors were a couple of women and three men. The study used three CD4 naive, three CD4 memory, two CD8 naive and one CD8 memory plate per donor. Overall study results and limits: Sharing across four donors was highest in naive CD4 (about 5%) and lowest in memory CD8 (approximately 0.4%).

Researchers divided each subset's genomic DNA evenly across several immunoSEQ plates. Libraries were prepared by immunoSEQ multiplex PCR; TCRdb keeps only in-frame clonotypes and omits some of them. The table has approximately 980,000 clones, roughly 72% seen once. The ends were cut back, 4 bases at V and 6 bases at J, with 13 bases in the middle. This CDR3 is built from 13 residues. Germline V gene data show CDR1 as SEHNR and CDR2 as FQNEAQ (reference sequence). A note on this clone: The antigen is not known.

The sample taken for sequencing was memory CD4+ T cells sorted from blood. Subset: CD45RA-negative fraction. The chain is built from TRBV7-9 and TRBJ2-7; D is perhaps TRBD1 (6 bases). This TCR derives from a man aged 18 to 30 in good health. The CDR3 DNA reads TGTGCCAGCAGCTCGCTAGGGGGAAGCGAGCAGTACTTC. This translates into CASSSLGGSEQYF. Using reference TRBV7-9 and TRBJ2-7 for the parts outside the CDR3, the full variable domain is DTGVSQNPRHKITKRGQNVTFRCDPISEHNRLYWYRQTLGQGPEFLTYFQNEAQLEKSRLLSDRFSAERPKGSFSTLEIQRTEQGDSAMYLCASSSLGGSEQYFGPGTRLTVT.